The 27 T cell receptor beta chains below come from one sample, sequenced in a study of blood T cell repertoires in COVID-19. Data came from immunoSEQ multiplex PCR; TCRdb stores just in-frame clones and leaves some out. Counted here are some 160,000 clones, approximately 87% occurring once; the ten biggest clones make up under 5%. Sequenced material: peripheral blood. The receptors shown here come from a woman aged 70-85 years with acute or convalescent COVID-19.

This chain joins TRBV7-8 and TRBJ2-5, with D possibly matching TRBD2 (6 bases). Germline V gives CDR1 SGHVS, CDR2 FQNEAQ. This CDR3 has 14 residues. Trimming removed 5 bases from V and 4 bases from J, with 14 bases in between. In DNA form, the CDR3 reads TGTGCCAGCAGCCAAGGAGGGGTTACAGAGACCCAGTACTTC. Translating it yields CASSQGGVTETQYF. The full variable domain, its missing parts supplied by reference TRBV7-8 and TRBJ2-5, is GAGVSQSPRYKVAKRGQDVALRCDPISGHVSLFWYQQALGQGPEFLTYFQNEAQLDKSGLPSDRFFAERPEGSVSTLKIQRTQQEDSAVYLCASSQGGVTETQYFGPGTRLLVL.

The chain is built from TRBV19 and TRBJ1-1; TRBD1 might be the D (6 bases). This CDR3 is 15 amino acids long. V dropped 4 bases and J dropped 5 bases, with 17 bases sitting between them. Germline CDR1 LNHDA, CDR2 SQIVND (reference sequence). CDR3 in DNA: TGTGCCAGTAGTACCCTCAGGGGTATGAGGACTGAAGCTTTCTTT. Its protein product is CASSTLRGMRTEAFF.

The chain combines TRBV5-6 with TRBJ2-5; a weak D match, TRBD2 (7 bases). Germline V gives CDR1 SGHDT, CDR2 YYEEEE. Trimming shortened V by 0 bases and J by 5 bases, and 20 bases separated the two germline ends. The CDR3 is made up of 17 amino acids. The CDR3 protein is CASSLARGPLLRETQYF. Here the CDR3 DNA reads TGTGCCAGCAGCTTGGCGCGGGGGCCCCTGCTCCGGGAGACCCAGTACTTC.

The rearrangement joins TRBV19 to TRBJ1-1; 9 positions agree with TRBD1. The CDR3 length is 13 residues. The V segment lost 10 bases and the J segment 5 bases; nucleotides outside the gene matches: 8. Germline CDR1 is LNHDA and CDR2 is SQIVND (reference sequence). The CDR3, as DNA: TGTGCCACTGGGACAGGGATGAGGACTGAAGCTTTCTTT. Residues: CATGTGMRTEAFF.

This rearrangement joins TRBV5-6 to TRBJ2-3; perhaps TRBD2 as D (5 bases). V was pared by 0 bases and J by 2 bases, with 10 bases between. Germline V gene data show CDR1 as SGHDT and CDR2 as YYEEEE. The CDR3 consists of 15 residues. CDR3 in amino acids: CASSLVPGSTDTQYF. The CDR3 nucleotides are TGTGCCAGCAGCTTGGTCCCGGGGTCCACAGATACGCAGTATTTT. Full variable domain (remainder filled in from reference TRBV5-6 and TRBJ2-3): DAGVTQSPTHLIKTRGQQVTLRCSPKSGHDTVSWYQQALGQGPQFIFQYYEEEERQRGNFPDRFSGHQFPNYSSELNVNALLLGDSALYLCASSLVPGSTDTQYFGPGTRLTVL.

This rearrangement joins TRBV6-1 to TRBJ2-7; 9 positions match TRBD1. The J segment lost 3 bases and the V segment lost 3 bases, leaving 6 bases of the junction unmatched. The CDR3 contains 15 residues. Germline CDR1 reads MNHNS; CDR2 reads SASEGT. The CDR3 nucleotides read TGTGCCAGCAGTGAGACCGGGACAGGGCACTACGAGCAGTACTTC. It specifies CASSETGTGHYEQYF.

The chain couples TRBV27 to TRBJ1-6; D remains unclear. The germline CDR1 and CDR2 sequences are MNHEY and SMNVEV (reference sequence). V was trimmed by 1 base and J by 0 bases, leaving 10 bases between them. This CDR3 has 17 amino acids. CDR3 sequence (DNA): TGTGCCAGCAGTTTATTGTCCCCTCGCTCCTATAATTCACCCCTCCACTTT. Amino acid sequence: CASSLLSPRSYNSPLHF.

The chain has TRBV24-1 and TRBJ1-2, with 7 bases matching TRBD1. The CDR3 loop spans 15 amino acids. Looked up from germline, CDR1 is KGHDR and CDR2 is SFDVKD. With 3 bases clipped from V and 8 bases from J, the junction kept 11 bases outside the gene matches. CDR3 bases: TGTGCCACCAGTGATCCCGCCAAGGGGGCGGGCGGCTACACCTTC. Translation gives CATSDPAKGAGGYTF.

The chain carries TRBV18 and TRBJ1-4; D is unresolved. The CDR3 runs to 12 residues. Trimming pared 4 bases from V and 6 bases from J, leaving 6 bases between. Germline assignment: CDR1 KGHSH and CDR2 LQKENI. CDR3 region: CASSRPYEKLFF. CDR3 bases: TGTGCCAGCTCACGGCCGTATGAAAAACTGTTTTTT.

Here the CDR3 reads CASSPKGLGGTEAFF. The CDR3 DNA reads as TGTGCCAGCTCACCAAAGGGGTTGGGGGGCACTGAAGCTTTCTTT. V and J are TRBV18 and TRBJ1-1, with a weak D call TRBD1 (5 bases). The germline gives CDR1 KGHSH, CDR2 LQKENI. This CDR3 is built from 15 residues. With 2 bases removed from V and 4 bases from J, the gap between germline ends came to 14 bases. The complete variable domain, with remaining parts taken from reference TRBV18 and TRBJ1-1, reads NAGVMQNPRHLVRRRGQEARLRCSPMKGHSHVYWYRQLPEEGLKFMVYLQKENIIDESGMPKERFSAEFPKEGPSILRIQQVVRGDSAAYFCASSPKGLGGTEAFFGQGTRLTVV.

The chain links TRBV18 to TRBJ2-6; unclear D gene. The CDR3 loop spans 15 amino acids. CDR1 and CDR2 from the germline V gene are KGHSH and LQKENI. V was shortened by 1 base and J by 0 bases, with 4 bases between the two germline ends. The CDR3 loop is CASSPQRSGANVLTF. For the CDR3, the DNA is TGTGCCAGCTCACCACAGCGCTCTGGGGCCAACGTCCTGACTTTC. Complete variable domain (other parts from reference TRBV18 and TRBJ2-6): NAGVMQNPRHLVRRRGQEARLRCSPMKGHSHVYWYRQLPEEGLKFMVYLQKENIIDESGMPKERFSAEFPKEGPSILRIQQVVRGDSAAYFCASSPQRSGANVLTFGAGSRLTVL.

The chain uses TRBV9 and TRBJ1-3; no clear D. Trimming pared 3 bases from V and 0 bases from J, leaving 4 bases between. CDR1 is SGDLS, CDR2 YYNGEE, per germline. The CDR3 has 13 amino acids. The CDR3 loop reads CASSANSGNTIYF. The CDR3 DNA follows: TGTGCCAGCAGCGCTAACTCTGGAAACACCATATATTTT.

V usage is TRBV9 and J usage is TRBJ2-3; D is ambiguous. Trimming pared 3 bases from V and 5 bases from J, leaving 4 bases between. The CDR3 totals 11 residues. Germline CDR1 SGDLS, CDR2 YYNGEE. The CDR3 loop is CASSAGDTQYF. The CDR3 DNA reads TGTGCCAGCAGCGCCGGAGATACGCAGTATTTT.

The chain carries TRBV7-2 and TRBJ2-6; TRBD1 matches 7 bases. The V and J ends lost 5 bases and 10 bases, in that order; junction bases with no gene match: 8. The CDR3 extends over 14 amino acids. Germline assignment: CDR1 SGHTA and CDR2 FQGNSA. The CDR3 nucleotides read TGTGCCAGCAGCGCCCAGGCACAGGGGAACGTCCTGACTTTC. It specifies CASSAQAQGNVLTF.

The chain recombines TRBV5-1 with TRBJ2-3, with 8 bases matching TRBD2. With V trimmed by 4 bases and J by 4 bases, 11 bases remained unmatched. CDR3 length: 16 residues. Germline V CDR1 and CDR2: SGHRS, YFSETQ. The chain's CDR3 is CASSSVGGGRPDTQYF. In nucleotides, the CDR3 is TGCGCCAGCAGCAGTGTTGGCGGGGGGAGACCAGATACGCAGTATTTT.

This clone was counted between two and nine times. V and J are TRBV14 and TRBJ2-7; 7 nucleotides match TRBD2. Germline trimming cut 1 base from V and 4 bases from J; bases unmatched to any gene: 7. Looked up from germline, CDR1 is SGHDN and CDR2 is FVKESK. The CDR3 spans 15 residues. The CDR3 sequence is CASSQATGGMYEQYF. As DNA, the CDR3 is TGTGCCAGCAGCCAAGCAACGGGGGGTATGTACGAGCAGTACTTC.

J is TRBJ1-2 and V is TRBV19, with a possible D match to TRBD1 (5 bases). CDR3 length equals 13 residues. V was shortened by 5 bases and J by 8 bases, with 15 bases between the two germline ends. The germline CDR1 and CDR2 sequences are LNHDA and SQIVND (reference sequence). Here the CDR3 reads CASSERGYSGYTF. CDR3 sequence (DNA): TGTGCCAGTAGTGAACGGGGGTATTCAGGCTACACCTTC.

The J gene is TRBJ1-2, the V gene TRBV19; 7 bases are shared with TRBD1. This CDR3 comprises 14 residues. J was trimmed by 8 bases and V by 8 bases; bases with no gene match: 14. Germline V gene data show CDR1 as LNHDA and CDR2 as SQIVND (reference sequence). The CDR3 DNA reads TGTGCCAGTGCAGATAAAAGACAGGGAGGCGGCTACACCTTC. This translates into CASADKRQGGGYTF.

This rearrangement joins TRBV20-1 to TRBJ2-7, with TRBD2 matching 11 bases. Looked up from germline, CDR1 is DFQATT and CDR2 is SNEGSKA (reference sequence). The junction had 11 bases not matched to a gene; V was cut back by 3 bases and J by 4 bases. This CDR3 has 16 amino acids. CDR3 in DNA: TGCAGTGCTAGTTCCCCCGGGACTAGCGGACCATACGAGCAGTACTTC. This codes for CSASSPGTSGPYEQYF.

This clone was detected once. The chain uses TRBV29-1 and TRBJ2-3; 11 bases fit TRBD2. The V and J ends lost 6 bases and 1 base, in that order; junction bases with no gene match: 6. CDR1 is SQVTM and CDR2 is ANQGSEA in the germline V gene. CDR3 size: 15 residues. The CDR3 region has the DNA TGCAGCGTGAAAGGACTAGCGGGCCGCACAGATACGCAGTATTTT. Translated, it gives CSVKGLAGRTDTQYF.

V gene TRBV5-1 combines with J gene TRBJ2-3; TRBD2 agrees at 10 bases. The CDR3 is made up of 16 amino acids. V shed 9 bases and J 3 bases; nucleotides not matched to a gene: 13. Germline values: CDR1 SGHRS, CDR2 YFSETQ. CDR3 sequence reads: CATRGSSGSPTDTQYF. As DNA, the CDR3 is TGCGCCACCAGGGGGTCTAGCGGGAGCCCTACAGATACGCAGTATTTT.

The chain is built from TRBV19 and TRBJ2-2; TRBD1 agrees at 9 bases. The CDR3 covers 15 residues. CDR1 is LNHDA and CDR2 is SQIVND in the germline V gene (reference sequence). V shed 2 bases, J shed 4 bases, and the junction held 2 bases outside the gene matches. The CDR3 sequence is CASSILDRGTGELFF. CDR3 DNA sequence: TGTGCCAGTAGTATACTGGACAGGGGCACCGGGGAGCTGTTTTTT.

The chain has TRBV6-5 and TRBJ1-4; D remains unclear. Trimming removed 2 bases at V and 7 bases at J, with 11 bases between. This CDR3 has 14 amino acids. CDR1 MNHEY and CDR2 SVGAGI come from the germline V gene. CDR3 sequence reads: CASSYIGGGEKLFF. CDR3 coding DNA: TGTGCCAGCAGTTACATCGGAGGAGGTGAAAAACTGTTTTTT.

This chain links TRBV6-2 or TRBV6-3 with TRBJ1-5; D unresolved. Germline V gives CDR1 MNHEY, CDR2 SVGEGT. V lost 2 bases and J 4 bases, leaving 9 bases between the germline ends. The CDR3 extends over 14 amino acids. In DNA form, the CDR3 reads TGTGCCAGCAGTTACGGAGGGTGGAATCAGCCCCAGCATTTT. Translating it yields CASSYGGWNQPQHF.

A note on this clone: The same CDR3 is also encoded by other DNA sequences in this sample. The chain combines TRBV4-2 with TRBJ1-1, with D tentatively TRBD1 (6 bases). Per the germline V gene, CDR1 is LGHNA and CDR2 is YNFKEQ. The CDR3 consists of 14 residues. Trimming pared 2 bases from V and 1 base from J, leaving 8 bases between. As DNA, the CDR3 is TGTGCCAGCAGCCAAACGACAGGGAACACTGAAGCTTTCTTT. Its translation: CASSQTTGNTEAFF.

This rearrangement joins TRBV24-1 to TRBJ2-2, with TRBD1 identical over 10 bases. Germline V gives CDR1 KGHDR, CDR2 SFDVKD. This CDR3 has 16 amino acids. The ends lost 3 bases at V and 3 bases at J; junction bases unmatched: 3. This chain's CDR3 is CATSDQGQGDTGELFF. CDR3 sequence (DNA): TGTGCCACCAGTGATCAAGGACAGGGGGACACCGGGGAGCTGTTTTTT.

This chain uses TRBV2 with TRBJ1-2; TRBD1 matches at 10 bases. The germline V gene has CDR1 SNHLY and CDR2 FYNNEI. The CDR3 runs to 15 residues. Unmatched junction bases numbered 6, after V lost 4 bases and J lost 4 bases. Here the CDR3 reads CASSVGTGAGYGYTF. Here the CDR3 DNA reads TGTGCCAGCAGTGTAGGGACAGGGGCAGGCTATGGCTACACCTTC. Looking up the rest from reference TRBV2 and TRBJ1-2 gives the full variable domain: EPEVTQTPSHQVTQMGQEVILRCVPISNHLYFYWYRQILGQKVEFLVSFYNNEISEKSEIFDDQFSVERPDGSNFTLKIRSTKLEDSAMYFCASSVGTGAGYGYTFGSGTRLTVV.